This T cell receptor (beta chain) was retrieved from a study of OX40 agonist ivuxolimab in advanced cancers. The assay was immunoSEQ multiplex PCR, and TCRdb's table has in-frame clones only and misses some. The sample lists about 58,000 clones, 70% to 90% occurring once. Study results and limitations: Among the lowest peripheral clonal expansion occurred in 0.1-3.0 mg/kg partial responders.

On this clone itself: Its target is not known.

The specimen was CD4+ or CD8+ T cells sorted from blood, collected in a trial of the OX40 agonist ivuxolimab. This TCR came from an adult with an advanced solid tumor such as melanoma, head and neck, liver or kidney cancer.

CDR3 in amino acids: CASSFLSSNQPQHF. For the CDR3, the DNA is TGTGCCAGTAGTTTCCTATCTAGCAATCAGCCCCAGCATTTT. The chain combines TRBV19 with TRBJ1-5, with no clear D. This CDR3 comprises 14 residues. Germline lookup yields CDR1 LNHDA and CDR2 SQIVND (reference sequence). Trimming shortened V by 5 bases and J by 0 bases, and 8 bases separated the two germline ends.